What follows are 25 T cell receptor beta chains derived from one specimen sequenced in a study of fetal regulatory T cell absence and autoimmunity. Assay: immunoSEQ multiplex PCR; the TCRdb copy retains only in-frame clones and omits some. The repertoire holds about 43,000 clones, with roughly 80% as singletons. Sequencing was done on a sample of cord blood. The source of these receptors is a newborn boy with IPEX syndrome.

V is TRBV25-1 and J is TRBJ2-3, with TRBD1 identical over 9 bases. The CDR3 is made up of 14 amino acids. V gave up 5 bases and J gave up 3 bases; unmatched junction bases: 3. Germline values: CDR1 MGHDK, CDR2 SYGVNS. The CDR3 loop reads CASSLGQGTDTQYF. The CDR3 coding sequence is TGTGCCAGCAGTCTTGGACAGGGGACAGATACGCAGTATTTT.

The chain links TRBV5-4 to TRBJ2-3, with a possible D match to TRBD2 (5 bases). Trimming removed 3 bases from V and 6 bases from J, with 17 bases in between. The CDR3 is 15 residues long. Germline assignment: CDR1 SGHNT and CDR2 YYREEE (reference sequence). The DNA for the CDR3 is TGTGCCAGCAGCTATCACCTAGCTGATTTGGATACGCAGTATTTT. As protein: CASSYHLADLDTQYF.

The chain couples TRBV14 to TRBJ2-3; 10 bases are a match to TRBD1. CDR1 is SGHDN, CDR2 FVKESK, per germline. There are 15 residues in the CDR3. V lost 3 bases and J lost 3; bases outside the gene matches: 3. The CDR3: CASSHPGQGTDTQYF. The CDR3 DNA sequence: TGTGCCAGCAGCCACCCGGGACAGGGGACAGATACGCAGTATTTT.

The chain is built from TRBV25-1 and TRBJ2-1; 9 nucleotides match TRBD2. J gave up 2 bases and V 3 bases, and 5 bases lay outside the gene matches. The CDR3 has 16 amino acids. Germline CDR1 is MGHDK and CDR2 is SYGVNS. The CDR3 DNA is TGTGCCAGCAGTGACGCGCGGGAGGGGCCCTACAATGAGCAGTTCTTC. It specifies CASSDAREGPYNEQFF.

The CDR3 nucleotides are TGCGCCAGCACCCCCCCCCAAGAGACCCAGTACTTC. Translating gives CASTPPQETQYF. The V call is TRBV10-1, the J call TRBJ2-5; D ambiguous. The length of the CDR3 is 12 residues. The germline CDR1 and CDR2 sequences are WNHNN and SYGVQD (reference sequence). Trimming removed 7 bases at V and 1 base at J, with 7 bases between.

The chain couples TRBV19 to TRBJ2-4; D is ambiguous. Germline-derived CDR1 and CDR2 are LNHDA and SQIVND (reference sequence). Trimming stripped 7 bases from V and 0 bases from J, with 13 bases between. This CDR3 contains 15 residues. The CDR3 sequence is CASTITILAKNIQYF. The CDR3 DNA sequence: TGTGCCAGTACCATAACGATTCTAGCCAAAAACATTCAGTACTTC.

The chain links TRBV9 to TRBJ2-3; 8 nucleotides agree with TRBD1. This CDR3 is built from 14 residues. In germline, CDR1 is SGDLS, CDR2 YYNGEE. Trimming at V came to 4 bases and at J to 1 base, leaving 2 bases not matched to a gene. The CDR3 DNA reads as TGTGCCAGCAGCTTGACAGGGGGCACAGATACGCAGTATTTT. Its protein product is CASSLTGGTDTQYF.

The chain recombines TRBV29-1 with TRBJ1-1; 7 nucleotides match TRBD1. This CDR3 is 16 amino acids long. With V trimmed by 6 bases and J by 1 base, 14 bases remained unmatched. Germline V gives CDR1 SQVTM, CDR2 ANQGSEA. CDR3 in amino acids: CSVTGWDGQGNTEAFF. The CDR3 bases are TGCAGCGTGACAGGGTGGGACGGACAAGGGAACACTGAAGCTTTCTTT.

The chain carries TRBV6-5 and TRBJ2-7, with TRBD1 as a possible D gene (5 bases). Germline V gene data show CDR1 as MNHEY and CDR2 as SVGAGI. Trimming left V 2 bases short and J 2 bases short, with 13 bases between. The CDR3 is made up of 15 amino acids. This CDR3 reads CASSYRGKPTYEQYF. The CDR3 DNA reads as TGTGCCAGCAGTTACAGGGGCAAACCTACCTACGAGCAGTACTTC.

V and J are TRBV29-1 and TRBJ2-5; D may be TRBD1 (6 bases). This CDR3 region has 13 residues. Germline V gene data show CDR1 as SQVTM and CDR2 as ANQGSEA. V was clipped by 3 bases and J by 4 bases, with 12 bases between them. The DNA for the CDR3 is TGCAGCGTTGATCACAGGGTGGGAGAGACCCAGTACTTC. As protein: CSVDHRVGETQYF.

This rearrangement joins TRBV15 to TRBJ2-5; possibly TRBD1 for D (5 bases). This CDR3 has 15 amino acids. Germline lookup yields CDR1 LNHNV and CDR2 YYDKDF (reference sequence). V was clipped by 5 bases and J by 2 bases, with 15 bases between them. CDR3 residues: CATSSHAGHQETQYF. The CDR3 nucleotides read TGTGCCACCAGCTCACACGCAGGGCATCAAGAGACCCAGTACTTC.

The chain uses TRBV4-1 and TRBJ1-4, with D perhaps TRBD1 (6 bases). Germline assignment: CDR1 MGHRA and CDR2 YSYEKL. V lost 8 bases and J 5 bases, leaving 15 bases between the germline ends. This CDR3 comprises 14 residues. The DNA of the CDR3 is TGCGCCAGCTCTGCGGGGGGGCAAAATGAAAAACTGTTTTTT. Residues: CASSAGGQNEKLFF.

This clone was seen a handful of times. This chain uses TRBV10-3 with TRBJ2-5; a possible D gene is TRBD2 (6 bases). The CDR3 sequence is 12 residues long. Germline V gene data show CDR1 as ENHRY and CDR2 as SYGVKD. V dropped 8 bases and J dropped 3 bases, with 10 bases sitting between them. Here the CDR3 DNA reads TGTGCCATCGCGGCGGGAAAAGAGACCCAGTACTTC. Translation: CAIAAGKETQYF.

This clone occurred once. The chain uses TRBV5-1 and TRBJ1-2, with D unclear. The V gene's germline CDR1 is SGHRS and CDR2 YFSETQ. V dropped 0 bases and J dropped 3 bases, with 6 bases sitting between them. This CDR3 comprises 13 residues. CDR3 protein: CASSLEGYYGYTF. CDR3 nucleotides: TGCGCCAGCAGCTTGGAAGGGTACTATGGCTACACCTTC.

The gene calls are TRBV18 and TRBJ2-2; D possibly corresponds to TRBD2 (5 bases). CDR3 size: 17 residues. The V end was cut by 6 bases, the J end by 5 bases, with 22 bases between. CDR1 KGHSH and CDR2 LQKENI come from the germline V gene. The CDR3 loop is CASSLTTPGSLTGELFF. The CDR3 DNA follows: TGTGCCAGCTCTCTGACAACACCGGGGTCTCTAACCGGGGAGCTGTTTTTT.

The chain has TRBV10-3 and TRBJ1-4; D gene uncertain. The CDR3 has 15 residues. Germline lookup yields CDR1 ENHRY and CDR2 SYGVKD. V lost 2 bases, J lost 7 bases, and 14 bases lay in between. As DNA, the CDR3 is TGTGCCATCAGTGAGGGCTGGCAGGACGGTGAAAAACTGTTTTTT. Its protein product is CAISEGWQDGEKLFF.

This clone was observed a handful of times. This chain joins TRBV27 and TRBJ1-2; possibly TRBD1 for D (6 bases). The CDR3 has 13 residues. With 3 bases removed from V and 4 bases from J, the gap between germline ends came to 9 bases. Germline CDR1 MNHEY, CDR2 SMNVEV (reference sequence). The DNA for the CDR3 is TGTGCCAGCAGTTTCCACAGGGCCTATGGCTACACCTTC. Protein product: CASSFHRAYGYTF.

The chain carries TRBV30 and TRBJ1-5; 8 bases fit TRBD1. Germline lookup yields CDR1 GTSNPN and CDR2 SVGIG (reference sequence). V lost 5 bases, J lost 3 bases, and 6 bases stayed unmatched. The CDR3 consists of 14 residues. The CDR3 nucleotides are TGTGCCTGGGACGCAGGGGGCGACAATCAGCCCCAGCATTTT. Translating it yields CAWDAGGDNQPQHF.

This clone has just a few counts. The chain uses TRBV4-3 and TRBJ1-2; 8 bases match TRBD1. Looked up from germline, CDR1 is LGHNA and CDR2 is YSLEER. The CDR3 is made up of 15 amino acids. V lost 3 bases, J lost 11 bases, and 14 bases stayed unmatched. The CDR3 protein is CASSQVRTGRVWYTF. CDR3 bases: TGCGCCAGCAGCCAGGTCAGGACAGGGCGAGTGTGGTACACCTTC.

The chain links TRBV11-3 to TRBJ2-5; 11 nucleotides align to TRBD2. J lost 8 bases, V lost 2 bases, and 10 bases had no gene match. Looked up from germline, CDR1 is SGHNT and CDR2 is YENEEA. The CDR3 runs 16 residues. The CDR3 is CASSLPPSGGPGTQYF. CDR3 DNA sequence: TGTGCCAGCAGCTTACCGCCTAGCGGGGGGCCAGGAACCCAGTACTTC.

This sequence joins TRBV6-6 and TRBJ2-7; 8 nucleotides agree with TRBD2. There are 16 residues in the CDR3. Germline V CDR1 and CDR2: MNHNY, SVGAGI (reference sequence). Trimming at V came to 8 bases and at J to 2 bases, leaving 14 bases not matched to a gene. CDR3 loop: CASAFSTSGGAYEQYF. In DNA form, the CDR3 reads TGTGCCAGCGCATTTTCCACGAGCGGGGGAGCCTACGAGCAGTACTTC.

CDR3 nucleotide sequence: TGTGCCAGCAGTGAATACAGGGTGAATCAGCCCCAGCATTTT. Translation: CASSEYRVNQPQHF. V and J are TRBV6-1 and TRBJ1-5; the D gene is possibly TRBD1 (6 bases). This CDR3 has 14 residues. V was clipped by 2 bases and J by 4 bases, with 9 bases between them. The V gene's germline CDR1 is MNHNS and CDR2 SASEGT.

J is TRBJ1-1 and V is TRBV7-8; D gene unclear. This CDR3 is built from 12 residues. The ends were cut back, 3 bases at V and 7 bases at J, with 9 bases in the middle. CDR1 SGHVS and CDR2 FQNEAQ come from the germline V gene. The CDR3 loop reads CASSFHRGEAFF. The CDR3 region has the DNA TGTGCCAGCAGCTTCCACAGAGGTGAAGCTTTCTTT.

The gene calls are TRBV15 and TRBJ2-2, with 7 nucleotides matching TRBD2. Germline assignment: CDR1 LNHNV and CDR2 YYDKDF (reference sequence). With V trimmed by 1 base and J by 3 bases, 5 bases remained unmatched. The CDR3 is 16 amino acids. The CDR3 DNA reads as TGTGCCACCAGCAGAGTACGGGGAGGGGACACCGGGGAGCTGTTTTTT. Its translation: CATSRVRGGDTGELFF.

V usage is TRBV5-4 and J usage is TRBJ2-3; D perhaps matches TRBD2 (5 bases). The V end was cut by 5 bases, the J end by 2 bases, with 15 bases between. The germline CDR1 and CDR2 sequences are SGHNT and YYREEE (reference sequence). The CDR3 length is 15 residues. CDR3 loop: CASRTVGRLTDTQYF. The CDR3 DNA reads TGTGCCAGCAGAACAGTGGGGAGACTCACAGATACGCAGTATTTT.